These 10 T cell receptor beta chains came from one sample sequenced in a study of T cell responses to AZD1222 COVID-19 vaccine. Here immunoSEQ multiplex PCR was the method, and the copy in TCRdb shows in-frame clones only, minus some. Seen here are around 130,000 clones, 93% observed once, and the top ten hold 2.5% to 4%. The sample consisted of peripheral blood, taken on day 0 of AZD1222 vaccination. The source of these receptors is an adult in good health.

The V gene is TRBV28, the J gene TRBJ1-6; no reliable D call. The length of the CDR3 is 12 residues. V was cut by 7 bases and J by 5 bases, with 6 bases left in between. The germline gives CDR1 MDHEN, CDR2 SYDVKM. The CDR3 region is CASTSNNSPLHF. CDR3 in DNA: TGTGCCAGCACCAGCAATAATTCACCCCTCCACTTT.

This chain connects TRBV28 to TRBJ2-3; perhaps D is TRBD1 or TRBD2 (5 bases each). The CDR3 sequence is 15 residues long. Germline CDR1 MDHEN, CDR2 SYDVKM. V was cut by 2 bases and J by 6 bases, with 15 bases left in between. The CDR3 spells CASSLPGTSVDTQYF. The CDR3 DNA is TGTGCCAGCAGTTTACCCGGGACCAGCGTGGATACGCAGTATTTT. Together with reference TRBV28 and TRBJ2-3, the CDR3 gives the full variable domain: DVKVTQSSRYLVKRTGEKVFLECVQDMDHENMFWYRQDPGLGLRLIYFSYDVKMKEKGDIPEGYSVSREKKERFSLILESASTNQTSMYLCASSLPGTSVDTQYFGPGTRLTVL.

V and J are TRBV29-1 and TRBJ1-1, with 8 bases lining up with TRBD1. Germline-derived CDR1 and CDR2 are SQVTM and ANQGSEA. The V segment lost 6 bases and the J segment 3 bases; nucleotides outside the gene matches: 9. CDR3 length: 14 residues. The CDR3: CSVAGGEAHTEAFF. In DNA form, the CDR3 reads TGCAGCGTGGCAGGGGGCGAAGCCCACACTGAAGCTTTCTTT.

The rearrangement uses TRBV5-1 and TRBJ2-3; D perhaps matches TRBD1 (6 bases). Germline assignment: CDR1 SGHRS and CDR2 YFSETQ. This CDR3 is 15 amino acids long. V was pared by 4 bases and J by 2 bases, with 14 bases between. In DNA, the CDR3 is TGCGCCAGCAGCACAGGACAGACCCCCACAGATACGCAGTATTTT. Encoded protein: CASSTGQTPTDTQYF.

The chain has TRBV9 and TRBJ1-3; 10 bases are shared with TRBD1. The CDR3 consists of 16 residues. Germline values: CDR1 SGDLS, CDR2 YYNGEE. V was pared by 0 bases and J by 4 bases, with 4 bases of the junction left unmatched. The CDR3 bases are TGTGCCAGCAGCGTAGGGGGACAGGGGTCAGGAAACACCATATATTTT. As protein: CASSVGGQGSGNTIYF. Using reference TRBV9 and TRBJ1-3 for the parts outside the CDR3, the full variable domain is DSGVTQTPKHLITATGQRVTLRCSPRSGDLSVYWYQQSLDQGLQFLIQYYNGEERAKGNILERFSAQQFPDLHSELNLSSLELGDSALYFCASSVGGQGSGNTIYFGEGSWLTVV.

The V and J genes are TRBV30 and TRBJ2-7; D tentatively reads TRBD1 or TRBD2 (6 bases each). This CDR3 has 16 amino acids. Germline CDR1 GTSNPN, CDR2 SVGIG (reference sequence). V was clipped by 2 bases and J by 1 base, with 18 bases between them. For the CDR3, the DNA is TGTGCCTGGAGTAATGGAGGGGGAATGCGATCCTACGAGCAGTACTTC. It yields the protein CAWSNGGGMRSYEQYF.

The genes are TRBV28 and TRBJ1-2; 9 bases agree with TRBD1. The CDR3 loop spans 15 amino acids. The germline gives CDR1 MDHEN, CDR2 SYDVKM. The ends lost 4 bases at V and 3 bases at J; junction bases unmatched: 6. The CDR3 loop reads CASSSGQGGYYGYTF. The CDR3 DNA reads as TGTGCCAGCAGTTCGGGACAGGGTGGCTACTATGGCTACACCTTC.

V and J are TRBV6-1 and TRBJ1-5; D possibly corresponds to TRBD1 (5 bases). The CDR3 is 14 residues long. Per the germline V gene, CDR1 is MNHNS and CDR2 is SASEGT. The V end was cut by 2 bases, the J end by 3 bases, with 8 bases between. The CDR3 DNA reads TGTGCCAGCAGTGAAATGGGGGTCAATCAGCCCCAGCATTTT. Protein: CASSEMGVNQPQHF.

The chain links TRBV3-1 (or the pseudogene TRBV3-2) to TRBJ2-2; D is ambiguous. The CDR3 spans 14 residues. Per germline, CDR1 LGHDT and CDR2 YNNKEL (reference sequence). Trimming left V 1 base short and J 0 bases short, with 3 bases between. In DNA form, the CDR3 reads TGTGCCAGCAGCCAAGGTTCGAACACCGGGGAGCTGTTTTTT. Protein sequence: CASSQGSNTGELFF.

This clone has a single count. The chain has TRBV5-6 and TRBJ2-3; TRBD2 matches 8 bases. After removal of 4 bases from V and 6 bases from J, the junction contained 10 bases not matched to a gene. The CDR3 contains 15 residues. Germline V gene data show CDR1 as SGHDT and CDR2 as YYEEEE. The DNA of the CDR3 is TGTGCCAGCAGCAGGCGCGAACTAGCGGCTGATACGCAGTATTTT. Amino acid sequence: CASSRRELAADTQYF.